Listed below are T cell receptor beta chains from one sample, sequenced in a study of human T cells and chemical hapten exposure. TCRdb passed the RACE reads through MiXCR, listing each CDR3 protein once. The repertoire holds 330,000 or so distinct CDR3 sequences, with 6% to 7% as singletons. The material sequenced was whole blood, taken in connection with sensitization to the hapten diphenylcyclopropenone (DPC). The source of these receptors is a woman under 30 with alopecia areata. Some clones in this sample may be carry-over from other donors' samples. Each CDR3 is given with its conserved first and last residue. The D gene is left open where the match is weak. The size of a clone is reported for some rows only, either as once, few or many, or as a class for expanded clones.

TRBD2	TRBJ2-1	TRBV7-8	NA	TGTGCCAGCAGCCCGGGCGGGACTAGCCTCCCGGGCGATGAGCAGTTCTTC	CASSPGGTSLPGDEQFF
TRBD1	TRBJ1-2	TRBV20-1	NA	TGCAGTGCACCACAGGGATTTGGAACAGGGGACAATGGCTACACCTTC	CSAPQGFGTGDNGYTF
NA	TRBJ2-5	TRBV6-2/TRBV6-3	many	TGTGCCAGCAGTTACCTCGAGACCCAGTACTTC	CASSYLETQYF
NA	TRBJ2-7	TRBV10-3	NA	TGTGCCATCAGCGGTAGTATTCGAACCTACGAGCAGTACTTC	CAISGSIRTYEQYF
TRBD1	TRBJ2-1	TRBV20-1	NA	TGCAGTGTGACGGGACAGGCGCATACCTACAATGAGCAGTTCTTC	CSVTGQAHTYNEQFF
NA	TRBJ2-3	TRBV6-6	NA	TGTGCCAGCAGTTACTCGGGCGGGGTAGAAGATACGCAGTATTTT	CASSYSGGVEDTQYF
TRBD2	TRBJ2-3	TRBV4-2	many	TGTGCCAGCAGCGACGGGAGACTAGCGGGGGGTTCGGATACGCAGTATTTT	CASSDGRLAGGSDTQYF
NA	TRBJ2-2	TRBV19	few	TGTGCCAGTAGTCGGGAAGCGGGCCCCGGGGAGCTGTTTTTT	CASSREAGPGELFF
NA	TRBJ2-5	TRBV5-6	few	TGTGCCAGCAGCTTGGATCAGACGTTCCAAGAGACCCAGTACTTC	CASSLDQTFQETQYF
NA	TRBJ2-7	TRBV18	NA	TGCGCCAGCTCACCAGAACGAAACGAGCAGTACTTC	CASSPERNEQYF
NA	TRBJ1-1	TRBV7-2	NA	TGTGCCAGCAGCTTTCCTTTGAGTGGATACACTGAAGCTTTCTTT	CASSFPLSGYTEAFF
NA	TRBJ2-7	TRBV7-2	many	TGTGCCAGCAGCTCCGAAAGGGGCTCCTACGAGCAGTACTTC	CASSSERGSYEQYF
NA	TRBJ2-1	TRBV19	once	TGTGCCAGTAGCCCCTTGCCCTACAATGAGCAGTTCTTC	CASSPLPYNEQFF
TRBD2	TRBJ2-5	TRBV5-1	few	TGCGCCAGCAGCTTGGGGGCGGGAGTCCCAGTCCAAGAGACCCAGTACTTC	CASSLGAGVPVQETQYF
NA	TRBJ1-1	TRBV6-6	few	TGTGCCAGCAGTTACCCTCCTTCCCCGGAAGCTTTCTTT	CASSYPPSPEAFF
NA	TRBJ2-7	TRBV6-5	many	TGTGCCAGCAGTTACTCGACGCGGGGCGAGCAGTACTTC	CASSYSTRGEQYF
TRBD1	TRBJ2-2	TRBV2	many	TGTGCCAGCAGCGAGACAGGGAAATTGACCGGGGAGCTGTTTTTT	CASSETGKLTGELFF
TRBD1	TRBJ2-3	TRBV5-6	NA	TGTGCCAGCAGCTTCGTAGACAGGGTTACAGATACGCAGTATTTT	CASSFVDRVTDTQYF
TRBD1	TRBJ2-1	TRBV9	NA	TGTGCCAGCAGCGCAACAGGGGCCGACTACTTAGGAACCTACAATGAGCAGTTCTTC	CASSATGADYLGTYNEQFF
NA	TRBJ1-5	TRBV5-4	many	TGTGCCAGCAGCTTAGACAGGAGTCAGCCCCAGCATTTT	CASSLDRSQPQHF
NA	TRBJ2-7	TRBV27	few	TGTGCCAGCAGTTTGGGGCAGGGGTTAACCTACGAGCAGTACTTC	CASSLGQGLTYEQYF
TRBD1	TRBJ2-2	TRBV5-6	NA	TGTGCCAGCAGCTTGGGACAGGGTTGGGACACCGGGGAGCTGTTTTTT	CASSLGQGWDTGELFF
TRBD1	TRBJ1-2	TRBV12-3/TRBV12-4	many	TGTGCCAGCAGCTCCCGACAGGGAGGGGGCTATGGCTACACCTTC	CASSSRQGGGYGYTF
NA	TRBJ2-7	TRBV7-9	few	TGTGCCAGCAGCTTAGCTCTTCCGGGCCGGGGCTACGAGCAGTACTTC	CASSLALPGRGYEQYF
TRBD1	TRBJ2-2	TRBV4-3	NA	TGCGCCAGCAGCCAAGATCCCGGGACAGGGGGCACCGGGGAGCTGTTTTTT	CASSQDPGTGGTGELFF